This TCR beta chain was captured in a study of T cell changes during pregnancy in multiple sclerosis. Generated by immunoSEQ multiplex PCR, the TCRdb table keeps only in-frame clones and is missing some. Among more than 90,000 clones listed, roughly 90% were seen once. The V end lost 6 bases, the J end lost 0 bases, and 12 bases lay between the germline ends. CDR1 and CDR2 from the germline V gene are LNHDA and SQIVND (reference sequence). This CDR3 spans 14 amino acids. This chain connects TRBV19 to TRBJ2-7; D remains unclear. The sequence was obtained from a female donor with multiple sclerosis, enrolled in a pregnancy study. The starting material was peripheral blood, obtained in the first trimester of pregnancy. This chain's CDR3 is CASSPNVRSYEQYF. CDR3 DNA: TGTGCCAGTAGCCCTAACGTTCGCTCCTACGAGCAGTACTTC.